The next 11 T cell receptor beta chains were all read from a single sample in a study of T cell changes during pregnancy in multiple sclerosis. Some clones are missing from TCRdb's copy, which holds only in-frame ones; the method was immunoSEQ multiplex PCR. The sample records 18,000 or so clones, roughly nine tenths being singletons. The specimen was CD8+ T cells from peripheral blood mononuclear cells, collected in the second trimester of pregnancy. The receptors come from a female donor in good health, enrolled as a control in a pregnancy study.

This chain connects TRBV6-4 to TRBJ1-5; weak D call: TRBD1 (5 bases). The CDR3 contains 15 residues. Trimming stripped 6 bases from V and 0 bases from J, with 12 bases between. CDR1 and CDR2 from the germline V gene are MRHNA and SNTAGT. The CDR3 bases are TGTGCCAGCAGCCAAGACGGGGGTAGCAATCAGCCCCAGCATTTT. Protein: CASSQDGGSNQPQHF.

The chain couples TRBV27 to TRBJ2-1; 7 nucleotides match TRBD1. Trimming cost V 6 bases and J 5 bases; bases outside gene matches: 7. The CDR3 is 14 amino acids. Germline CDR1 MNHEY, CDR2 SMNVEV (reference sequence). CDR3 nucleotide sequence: TGTGCCAGCAGCTGGGGACAGCACAACAATGAGCAGTTCTTC. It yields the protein CASSWGQHNNEQFF.

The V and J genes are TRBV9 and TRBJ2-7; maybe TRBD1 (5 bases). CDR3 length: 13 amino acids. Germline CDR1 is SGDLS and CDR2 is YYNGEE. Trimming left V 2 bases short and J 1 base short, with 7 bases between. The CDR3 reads CASSVDSSYEQYF. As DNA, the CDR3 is TGTGCCAGCAGCGTCGACAGTTCCTACGAGCAGTACTTC. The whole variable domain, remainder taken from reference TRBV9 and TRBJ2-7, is DSGVTQTPKHLITATGQRVTLRCSPRSGDLSVYWYQQSLDQGLQFLIQYYNGEERAKGNILERFSAQQFPDLHSELNLSSLELGDSALYFCASSVDSSYEQYFGPGTRLTVT.

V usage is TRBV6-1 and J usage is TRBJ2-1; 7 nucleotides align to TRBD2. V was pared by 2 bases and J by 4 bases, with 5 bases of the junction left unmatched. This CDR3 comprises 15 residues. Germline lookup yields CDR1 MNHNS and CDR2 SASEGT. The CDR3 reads CASSELSGNYNEQFF. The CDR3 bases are TGTGCCAGCAGTGAATTGAGCGGGAATTACAATGAGCAGTTCTTC.

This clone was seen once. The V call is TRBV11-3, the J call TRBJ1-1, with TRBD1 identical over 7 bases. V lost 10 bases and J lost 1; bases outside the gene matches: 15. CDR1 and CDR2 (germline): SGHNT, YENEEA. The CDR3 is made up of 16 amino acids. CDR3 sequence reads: CAITPLSGTANTEAFF. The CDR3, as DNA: TGTGCCATTACCCCTCTCTCCGGGACAGCGAACACTGAAGCTTTCTTT.

CDR3 coding DNA: TGTGCCAGCAGTGAAGGTATAGAAAACAATGAGCAGTTCTTC. Protein: CASSEGIENNEQFF. This chain connects TRBV6-1 to TRBJ2-1; no clear D gene. CDR1 and CDR2 from the germline V gene are MNHNS and SASEGT. The V end lost 1 base, the J end lost 5 bases, and 9 bases lay between the germline ends. The CDR3 is 14 residues long.

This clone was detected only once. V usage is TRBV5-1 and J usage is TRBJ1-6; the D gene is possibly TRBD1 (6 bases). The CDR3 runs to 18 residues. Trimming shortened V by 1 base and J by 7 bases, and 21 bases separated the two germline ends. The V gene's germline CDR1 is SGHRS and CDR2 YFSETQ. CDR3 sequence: CASSLTERLFRGNSPLHF. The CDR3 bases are TGCGCCAGCAGCTTGACGGAGCGGCTCTTCAGGGGAAATTCACCCCTCCACTTT. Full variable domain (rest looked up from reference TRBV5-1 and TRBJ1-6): KAGVTQTPRYLIKTRGQQVTLSCSPISGHRSVSWYQQTPGQGLQFLFEYFSETQRNKGNFPGRFSGRQFSNSRSEMNVSTLELGDSALYLCASSLTERLFRGNSPLHFGNGTRLTVT.

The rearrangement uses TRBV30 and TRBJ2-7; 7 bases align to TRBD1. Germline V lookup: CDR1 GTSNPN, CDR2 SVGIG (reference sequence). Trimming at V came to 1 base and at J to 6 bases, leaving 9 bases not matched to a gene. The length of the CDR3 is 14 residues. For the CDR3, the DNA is TGTGCCTGGAGTGACCAGACAGGGTCAAGCGAGCAGTACTTC. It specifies CAWSDQTGSSEQYF.

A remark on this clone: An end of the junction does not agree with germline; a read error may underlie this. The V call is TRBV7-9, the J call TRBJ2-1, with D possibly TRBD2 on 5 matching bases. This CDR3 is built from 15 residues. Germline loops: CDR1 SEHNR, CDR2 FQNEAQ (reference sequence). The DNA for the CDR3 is TGTGCCAGCAGTCGATCGGAGGCCTCCCACAATGAGCAGTTCTTC. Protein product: CASSRSEASHNEQFF. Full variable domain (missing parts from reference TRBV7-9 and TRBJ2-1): DTGVSQNPRHKITKRGQNVTFRCDPISEHNRLYWYRQTLGQGPEFLTYFQNEAQLEKSRLLSDRFSAERPKGSFSTLEIQRTEQGDSAMYLCASSRSEASHNEQFFGPGTRLTVL.

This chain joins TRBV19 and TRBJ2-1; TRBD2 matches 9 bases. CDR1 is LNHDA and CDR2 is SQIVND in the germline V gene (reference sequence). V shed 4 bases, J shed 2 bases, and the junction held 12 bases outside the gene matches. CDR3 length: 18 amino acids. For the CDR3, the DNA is TGTGCCAGTAGTAATAGGCCCTCGCGGGGGGGCGCCTACAATGAGCAGTTCTTC. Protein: CASSNRPSRGGAYNEQFF.

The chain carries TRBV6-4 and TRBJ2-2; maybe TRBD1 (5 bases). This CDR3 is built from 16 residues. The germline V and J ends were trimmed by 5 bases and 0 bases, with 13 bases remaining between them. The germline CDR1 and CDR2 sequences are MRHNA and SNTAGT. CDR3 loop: CASSRDRLANTGELFF. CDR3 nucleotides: TGTGCCAGCAGTCGAGACAGACTCGCGAACACCGGGGAGCTGTTTTTT.